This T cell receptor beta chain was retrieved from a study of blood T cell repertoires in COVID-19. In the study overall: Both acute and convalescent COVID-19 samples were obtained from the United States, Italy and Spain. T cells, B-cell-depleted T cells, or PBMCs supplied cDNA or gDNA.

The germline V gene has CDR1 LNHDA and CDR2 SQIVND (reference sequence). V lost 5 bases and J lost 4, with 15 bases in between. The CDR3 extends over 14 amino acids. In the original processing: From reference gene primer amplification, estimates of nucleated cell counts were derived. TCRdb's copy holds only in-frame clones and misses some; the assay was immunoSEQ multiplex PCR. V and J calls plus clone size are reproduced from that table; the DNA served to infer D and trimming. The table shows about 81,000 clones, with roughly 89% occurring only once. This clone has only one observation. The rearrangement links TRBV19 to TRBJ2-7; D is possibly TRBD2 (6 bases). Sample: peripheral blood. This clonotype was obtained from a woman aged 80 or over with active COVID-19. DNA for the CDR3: TGTGCCAGTAGTGCGGGGCTAGCGCTATACGAGCAGTACTTC. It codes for CASSAGLALYEQYF.